This is a list of T cell receptor beta chains from one sample in a study of blood T cell repertoires in COVID-19. This table comes from immunoSEQ multiplex PCR, and its TCRdb copy is limited to in-frame clones, with some not included. The table lists roughly 150,000 clones, around four fifths of them singletons. Sequenced material: PBMCs or T cells enriched from blood (not recorded which). These receptors all stem from a man aged 70 or older who had been exposed to COVID-19. Each CDR3 is given with its conserved first and last residue. Each record gives: V gene, J gene, D gene, clone size, CDR3 DNA, CDR3 protein. A D gene is named only where the DNA matches it firmly. Only part of the rows carry a size: once, few, many, or a class if the clone is expanded.

>TRBV4-3|TRBJ2-7|TRBD1|-
TGCGCCAGCAGCCAAGATTTAGGGGGCGCCTCCTACGAGCAGTACTTC
CASSQDLGGASYEQYF
>TRBV13|TRBJ2-5|TRBD2|-
TGTGCCAGCAGCTTAGATCTACGGGGCGGGGGGCAAGAGACCCAGTACTTC
CASSLDLRGGGQETQYF
>TRBV7-9|TRBJ1-1|TRBD1|-
TGTGCCAGCAGCTCGGACAGGGTGGCCACTGAAGCTTTCTTT
CASSSDRVATEAFF
>TRBV5-4|TRBJ1-1|-|-
TGTGCCAGCAGCTTGGCTGGACAGCCGAACACTGAAGCTTTCTTT
CASSLAGQPNTEAFF
>TRBV24-1|TRBJ2-3|TRBD1|-
TGTGCCACACCGGGACAGTCTAGCACAGATACGCAGTATTTT
CATPGQSSTDTQYF
>TRBV2|TRBJ1-2|TRBD1|-
TGTGCCAGCACTCGGGAAGGGGGCGCAGCTGGCTACACCTTC
CASTREGGAAGYTF
>TRBV18|TRBJ2-1|-|-
TGTGCCAGCTCACCTACCGCAATAGCCGTGGCCTACAATGAGCAGTTCTTC
CASSPTAIAVAYNEQFF
>TRBV10-1|TRBJ2-7|TRBD1|few
TGCGCCAGCAGCACGGGGACAGGGGACGAGCAGTACTTC
CASSTGTGDEQYF
>TRBV3-1/TRBV3-2|TRBJ1-1|-|-
TGTGCCAGCAGCCAAGACAGGGGAGGGGCTGAAGCTTTCTTT
CASSQDRGGAEAFF
>TRBV6-5|TRBJ1-5|-|-
TGTGCCAGCAGTTACTCGGGGGCAGGTAAAAATCAGCCCCAGCATTTT
CASSYSGAGKNQPQHF
>TRBV2|TRBJ1-1|TRBD1|-
TGTGCCAGCGGACAGGGGATAACTGAAGCTTTCTTT
CASGQGITEAFF
>TRBV19|TRBJ2-4|-|-
TGTGCCAGTAGTTCCCGGACTGGGAAAAACATTCAGTACTTC
CASSSRTGKNIQYF
>TRBV2|TRBJ1-1|-|-
TGTGCCAGCAGTCGCCGGGACACGAACACTGAAGCTTTCTTT
CASSRRDTNTEAFF
>TRBV28|TRBJ2-7|-|few
TGTGCCAGCAGTTCGGGCAGGGCAAATTACGAGCAGTACTTC
CASSSGRANYEQYF
>TRBV18|TRBJ1-5|-|-
TGTGCCAGCTCACCAAATCAGGGCAATCAGCCCCAGCATTTT
CASSPNQGNQPQHF
>TRBV11-2|TRBJ2-5|TRBD2|-
TGTGCCAGCAGCTCTACGGGGGGACGGTCCTGGGGAGAGACCCAGTACTTC
CASSSTGGRSWGETQYF
>TRBV28|TRBJ1-4|-|-
TGTGCCAGCAGGGCGGGACCGGATGAAAAACTGTTTTTT
CASRAGPDEKLFF
>TRBV27|TRBJ2-2|-|few
TGTGCCAGCAACAACTCCCCAGGGACCGGGGAGCTGTTTTTT
CASNNSPGTGELFF
>TRBV6-2/TRBV6-3|TRBJ2-7|-|-
TGTGCCAGCAGTTACTCTGGAGGGCAGTACTTC
CASSYSGGQYF
>TRBV5-6|TRBJ2-1|-|-
TGTGCCAGCAGCTCCTTGACCCCCCTCCAGGGGAGAGGCGATGAGCAGTTCTTC
CASSSLTPLQGRGDEQFF
>TRBV11-2|TRBJ2-5|-|-
TGTGCCAGCAGCTTAGGAATTCGGCAAGAGACCCAGTACTTC
CASSLGIRQETQYF
>TRBV7-2|TRBJ2-3|TRBD2|-
TGTGCCAGCAGCCAACTAGCGGGGGGGAGGTCCACAGGCGGGCAGTATTTT
CASSQLAGGRSTGGQYF
>TRBV13|TRBJ2-7|TRBD2|-
TGTGCCAGCAGCCCCCGGGGGAGGGGAGGAGGGACCTACGAGCAGTACTTC
CASSPRGRGGGTYEQYF
>TRBV7-2|TRBJ1-3|TRBD1|few
TGTGCCAGCAGCCCAGCCAGGGGGTTCTCTGGAAACACCATATATTTT
CASSPARGFSGNTIYF
>TRBV5-4|TRBJ1-4|-|few
TGTGCCAGCAGCTTTCAGGGTACTAATGAAAAACTGTTTTTT
CASSFQGTNEKLFF